Sequencing of this TCR beta chain was carried out in a study of T cells expressing NK-cell markers (dated by TCRdb to about 2020). At the level of the whole study: TCR beta-chain repertoires were profiled in sorted CD3+CD56+NKG2C+, CD3+CD56+NKG2C- and CD3+CD56-NKG2C+ T-cell subsets from about 8 donors. Among the eight sequenced donors, only one was HCMV-seronegative, while the other seven were HCMV-seropositive. All eight donors whose samples were sequenced were randomly selected healthy volunteers, three of them men and five women. Sequencing of the libraries produced 2 x 150 bp reads on Illumina HiSeq 2000/2500, MiSeq or NextSeq.

HCMV-specific IgG was detected in serum with a commercial ELISA kit to determine HCMV serostatus. Ficoll density gradient centrifugation was used to isolate peripheral blood mononuclear cells from blood. The study at large found these results: In more than five donors, the dominant CD3+CD56+NKG2C+ clonotypes were found to rank among the top 10 CD8+ clonotypes and to make up about 1.0-7.0% of CD8+ T cells. Whether the expanded NKG2C-expressing T cell clones were specific for HCMV antigens was left unclear. Those dominant clonotypes were again the most abundant among CD3+CD56-NKG2C+ cells in several donors, at 28.3-60.1%.

With regard to this clonotype: Its antigen remains unidentified.

Reading from cysteine to phenylalanine, the CDR3 counts 16 amino acids. Only the protein is available. Reading the germline V gene gives CDR1 MNHEY and CDR2 SVGEGT. Sequencing instrument: Illumina HiSeq 2000. The TCR beta cDNA libraries were made using 5'RACE template switching, a step that added both a universal primer site and unique molecular identifiers. Synthesis of cDNA was primed from the TCR beta constant segment and was followed by two consecutive PCR amplification steps. The authors' pipeline ran thus. MIGEC was used to demultiplex reads and group the reads by UMI, and MiTCR was used to assemble and quantify clonotypes. To exclude erroneous sequences, any TCR cDNA sequence not supported by at least two reads was discarded. The tcR package was used for downstream repertoire analysis, and clonotypes were matched between fractions using CDR3 nucleotide sequence together with V segment. VDJmatch was used to annotate antigen specificity against VDJdb, with one amino acid substitution in CDR3 permitted. TCRdb reprocessed the raw reads; every CDR3 protein sequence is a single record, and DNA is not supplied. V and J calls and clone size were set by TCRdb, not the authors. The data table for this sample lists 400,000 to 450,000 distinct CDR3 sequences. The top ten hold less than 7.5% of the sample.

The material sequenced was blood T cells: a sorted CD56 or NKG2C T cell subset, CD4+ or CD8+ T cells, or bulk PBMC T cells (not recorded which). The V and J genes are TRBV6-2 or TRBV6-3 and TRBJ2-5; TCRdb calls TRBD2, which cannot be checked without DNA. This clonotype originated in a woman aged 18-69 years in good health. CDR3 region: CASSYSRTSGQETQYF.